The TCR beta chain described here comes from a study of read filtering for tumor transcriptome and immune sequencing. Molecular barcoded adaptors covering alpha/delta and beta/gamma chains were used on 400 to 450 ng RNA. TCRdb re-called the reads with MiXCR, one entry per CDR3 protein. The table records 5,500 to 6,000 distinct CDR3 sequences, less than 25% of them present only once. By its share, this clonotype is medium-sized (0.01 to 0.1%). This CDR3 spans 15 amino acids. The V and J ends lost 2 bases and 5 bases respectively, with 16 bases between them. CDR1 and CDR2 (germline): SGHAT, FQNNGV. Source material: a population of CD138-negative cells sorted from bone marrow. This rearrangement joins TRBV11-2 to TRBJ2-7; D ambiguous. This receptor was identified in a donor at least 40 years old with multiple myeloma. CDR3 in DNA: TGTGCCAGCAGCTTATACACTCGGTTAGGGAACGAGCAGTACTTC. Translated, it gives CASSLYTRLGNEQYF.